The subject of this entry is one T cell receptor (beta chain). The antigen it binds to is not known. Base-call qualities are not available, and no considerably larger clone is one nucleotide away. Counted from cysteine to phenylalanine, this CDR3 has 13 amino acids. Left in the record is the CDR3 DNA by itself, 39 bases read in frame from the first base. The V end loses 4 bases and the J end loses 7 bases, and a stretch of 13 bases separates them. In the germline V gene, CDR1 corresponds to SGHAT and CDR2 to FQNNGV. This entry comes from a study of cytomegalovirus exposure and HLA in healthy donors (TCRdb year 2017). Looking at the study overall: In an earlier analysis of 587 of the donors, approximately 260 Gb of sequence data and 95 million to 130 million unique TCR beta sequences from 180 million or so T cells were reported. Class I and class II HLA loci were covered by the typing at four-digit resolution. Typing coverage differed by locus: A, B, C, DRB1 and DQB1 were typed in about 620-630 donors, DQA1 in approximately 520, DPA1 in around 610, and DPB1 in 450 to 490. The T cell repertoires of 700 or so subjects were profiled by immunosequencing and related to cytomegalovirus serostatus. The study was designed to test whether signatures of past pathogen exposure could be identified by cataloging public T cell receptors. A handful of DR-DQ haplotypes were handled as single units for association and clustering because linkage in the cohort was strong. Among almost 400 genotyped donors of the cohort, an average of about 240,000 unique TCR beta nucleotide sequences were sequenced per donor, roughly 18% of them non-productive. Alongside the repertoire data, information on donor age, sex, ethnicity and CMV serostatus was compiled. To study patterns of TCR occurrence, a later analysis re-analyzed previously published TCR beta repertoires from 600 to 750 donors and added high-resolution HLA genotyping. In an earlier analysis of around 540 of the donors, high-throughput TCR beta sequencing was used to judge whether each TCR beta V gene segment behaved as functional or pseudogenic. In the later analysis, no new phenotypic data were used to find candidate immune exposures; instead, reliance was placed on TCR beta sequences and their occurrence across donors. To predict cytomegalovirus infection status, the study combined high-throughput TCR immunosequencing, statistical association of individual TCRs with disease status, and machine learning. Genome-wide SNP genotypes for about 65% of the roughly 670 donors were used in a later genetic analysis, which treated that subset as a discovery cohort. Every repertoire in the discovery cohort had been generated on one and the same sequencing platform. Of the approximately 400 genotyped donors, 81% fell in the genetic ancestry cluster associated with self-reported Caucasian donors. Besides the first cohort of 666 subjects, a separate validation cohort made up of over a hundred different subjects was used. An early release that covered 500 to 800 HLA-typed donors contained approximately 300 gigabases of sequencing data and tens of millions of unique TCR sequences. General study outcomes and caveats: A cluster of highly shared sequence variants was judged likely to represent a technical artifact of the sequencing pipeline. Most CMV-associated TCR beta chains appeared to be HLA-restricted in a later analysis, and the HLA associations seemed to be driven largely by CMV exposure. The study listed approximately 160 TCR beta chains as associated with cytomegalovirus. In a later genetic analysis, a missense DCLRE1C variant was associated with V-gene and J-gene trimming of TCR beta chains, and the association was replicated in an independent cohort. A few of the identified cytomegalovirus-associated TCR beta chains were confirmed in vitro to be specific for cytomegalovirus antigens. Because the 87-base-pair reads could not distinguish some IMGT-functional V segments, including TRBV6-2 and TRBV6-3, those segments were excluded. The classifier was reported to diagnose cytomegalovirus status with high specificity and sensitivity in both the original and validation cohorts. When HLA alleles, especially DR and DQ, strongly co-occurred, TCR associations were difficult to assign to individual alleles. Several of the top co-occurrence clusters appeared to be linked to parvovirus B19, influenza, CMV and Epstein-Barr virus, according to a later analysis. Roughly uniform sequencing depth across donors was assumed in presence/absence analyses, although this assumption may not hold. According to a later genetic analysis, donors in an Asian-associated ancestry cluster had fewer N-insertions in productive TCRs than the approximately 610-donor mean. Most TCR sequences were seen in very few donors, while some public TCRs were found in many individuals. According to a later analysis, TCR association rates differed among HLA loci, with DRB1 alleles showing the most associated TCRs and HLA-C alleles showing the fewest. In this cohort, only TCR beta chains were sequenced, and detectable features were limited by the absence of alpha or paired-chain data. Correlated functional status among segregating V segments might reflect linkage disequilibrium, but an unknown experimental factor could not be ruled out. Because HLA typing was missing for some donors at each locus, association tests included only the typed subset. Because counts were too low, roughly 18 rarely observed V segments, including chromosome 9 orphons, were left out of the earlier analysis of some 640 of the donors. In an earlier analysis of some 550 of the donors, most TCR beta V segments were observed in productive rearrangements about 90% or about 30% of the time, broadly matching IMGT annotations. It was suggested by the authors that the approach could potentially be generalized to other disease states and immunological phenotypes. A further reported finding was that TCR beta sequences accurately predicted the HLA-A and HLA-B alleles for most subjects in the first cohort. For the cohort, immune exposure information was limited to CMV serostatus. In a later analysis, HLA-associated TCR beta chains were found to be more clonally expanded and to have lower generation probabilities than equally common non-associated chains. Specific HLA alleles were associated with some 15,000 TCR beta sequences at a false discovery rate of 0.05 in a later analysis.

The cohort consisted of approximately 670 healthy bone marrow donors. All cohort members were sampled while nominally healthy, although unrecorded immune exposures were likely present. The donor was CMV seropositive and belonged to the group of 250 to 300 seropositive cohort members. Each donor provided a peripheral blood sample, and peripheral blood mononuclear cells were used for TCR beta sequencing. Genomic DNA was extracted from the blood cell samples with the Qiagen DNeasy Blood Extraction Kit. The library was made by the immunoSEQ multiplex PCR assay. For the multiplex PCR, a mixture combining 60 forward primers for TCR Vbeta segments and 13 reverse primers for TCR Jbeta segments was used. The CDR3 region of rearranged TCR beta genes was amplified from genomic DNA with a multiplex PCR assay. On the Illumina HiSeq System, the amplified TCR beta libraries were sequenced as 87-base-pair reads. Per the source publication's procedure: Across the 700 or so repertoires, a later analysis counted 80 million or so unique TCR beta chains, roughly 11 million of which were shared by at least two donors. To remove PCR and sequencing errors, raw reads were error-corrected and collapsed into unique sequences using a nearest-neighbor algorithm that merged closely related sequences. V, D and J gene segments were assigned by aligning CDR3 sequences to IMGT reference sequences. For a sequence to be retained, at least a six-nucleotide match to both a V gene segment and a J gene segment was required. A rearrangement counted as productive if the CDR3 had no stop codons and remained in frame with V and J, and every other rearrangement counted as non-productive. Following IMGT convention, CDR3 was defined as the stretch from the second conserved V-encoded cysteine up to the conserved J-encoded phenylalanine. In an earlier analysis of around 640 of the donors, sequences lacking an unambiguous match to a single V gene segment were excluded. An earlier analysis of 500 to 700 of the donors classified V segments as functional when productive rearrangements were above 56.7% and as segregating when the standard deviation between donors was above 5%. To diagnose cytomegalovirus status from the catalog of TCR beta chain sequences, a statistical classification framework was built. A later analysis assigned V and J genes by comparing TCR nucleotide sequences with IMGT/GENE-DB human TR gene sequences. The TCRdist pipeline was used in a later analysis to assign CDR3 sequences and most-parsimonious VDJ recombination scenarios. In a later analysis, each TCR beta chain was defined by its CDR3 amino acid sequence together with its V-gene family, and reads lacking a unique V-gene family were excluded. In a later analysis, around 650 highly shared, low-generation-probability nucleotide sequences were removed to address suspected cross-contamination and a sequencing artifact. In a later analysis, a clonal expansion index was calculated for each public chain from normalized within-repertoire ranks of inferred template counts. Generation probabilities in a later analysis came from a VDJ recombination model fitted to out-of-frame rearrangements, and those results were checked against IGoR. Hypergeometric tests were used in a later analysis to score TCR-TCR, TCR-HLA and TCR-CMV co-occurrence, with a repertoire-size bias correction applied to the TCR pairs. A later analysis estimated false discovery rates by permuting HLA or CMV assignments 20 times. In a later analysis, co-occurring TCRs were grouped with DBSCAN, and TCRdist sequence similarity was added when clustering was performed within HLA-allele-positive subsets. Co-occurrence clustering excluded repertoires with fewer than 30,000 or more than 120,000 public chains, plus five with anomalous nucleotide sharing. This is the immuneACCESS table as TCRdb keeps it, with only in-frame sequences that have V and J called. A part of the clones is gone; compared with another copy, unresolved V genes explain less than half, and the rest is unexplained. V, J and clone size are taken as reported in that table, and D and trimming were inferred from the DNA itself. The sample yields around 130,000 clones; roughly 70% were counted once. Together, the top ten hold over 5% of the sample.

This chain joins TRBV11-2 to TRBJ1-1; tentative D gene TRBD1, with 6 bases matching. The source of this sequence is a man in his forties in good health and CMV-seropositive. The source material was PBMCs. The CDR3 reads CASSSLGQHEAFF. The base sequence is TGTGCCAGCAGCTCCCTGGGACAACATGAAGCTTTCTTT.